Each of the 16 T cell receptor beta chains below was sequenced from the same sample in a study of human T cells and chemical hapten exposure. Sample time point: pre-sensitization, week 0. Treatment meaning: therapeutic diphenylcyclopropenone sensitization with weekly scalp DPC. TCRdb itself ran the RACE reads through MiXCR, one entry per CDR3 protein. The sample yields more than 55,000 distinct CDR3 sequences, 8% to 10% seen once. This specimen was whole blood, taken in connection with sensitization to the hapten diphenylcyclopropenone (DPC). All receptors come from a man between 40 and 49 years old with alopecia areata. Some clones in this sample may be carry-over from other donors' samples.

This clonotype was picked up many times. CDR3 nucleotides: TGTGCCAGCAGTTATAACAGCTACGAGCAGTACTTC. Translated: CASSYNSYEQYF. The chain recombines TRBV6-5 with TRBJ2-7, with unresolved D. The CDR3 runs 12 residues. Germline V gene lookup returns CDR1 MNHEY and CDR2 SVGAGI. V lost 3 bases to trimming and J lost 3 bases, with 6 bases between them.

This clonotype has more than one count but fewer than ten. This sequence joins TRBV20-1 and TRBJ1-1, with a tentative D call TRBD1 (5 bases). V lost 3 bases and J lost 5, with 16 bases in between. The length of the CDR3 is 14 residues. Germline CDR1 DFQATT, CDR2 SNEGSKA (reference sequence). CDR3 region: CSARGSAGRTEAFF. The CDR3 nucleotides read TGCAGTGCTAGGGGGTCGGCAGGGCGTACTGAAGCTTTCTTT.

This clonotype was seen more than once but under ten times. The chain is built from TRBV20-1 and TRBJ2-3, with 7 bases lining up with TRBD2. After removal of 5 bases from V and 3 bases from J, the junction contained 8 bases not matched to a gene. The germline V gene has CDR1 DFQATT and CDR2 SNEGSKA (reference sequence). The CDR3 is made up of 14 amino acids. DNA for the CDR3: TGCAGTGCTTCCCTCGGTAGCGGGACAGATACGCAGTATTTT. Its protein product is CSASLGSGTDTQYF.

This clonotype has just a few counts. The rearrangement joins TRBV20-1 to TRBJ1-1, with D unresolved. CDR3 length: 13 amino acids. Germline CDR1 DFQATT, CDR2 SNEGSKA (reference sequence). The ends were cut back, 3 bases at V and 4 bases at J, with 12 bases in the middle. CDR3 bases: TGCAGTGCTAGCCACCGACACCCCACTGAAGCTTTCTTT. Amino acid sequence: CSASHRHPTEAFF.

This clonotype has more than one count but fewer than ten. The J gene is TRBJ1-5, the V gene TRBV2; D gene unclear. V was trimmed by 6 bases and J by 0 bases, leaving 9 bases between them. CDR1 and CDR2 (germline): SNHLY, FYNNEI. The CDR3 is made up of 14 amino acids. CDR3 nucleotides: TGTGCCAGCAGCCAGGAGTATAGCAATCAGCCCCAGCATTTT. Amino acids: CASSQEYSNQPQHF.

At least ten counts were recorded for this clonotype. The chain couples TRBV11-2 to TRBJ2-3; 8 positions agree with TRBD1. This CDR3 contains 15 residues. The ends lost 4 bases at V and 3 bases at J; junction bases unmatched: 6. Germline CDR1 SGHAT, CDR2 FQNNGV. DNA of the CDR3: TGTGCCAGCAGCTCCCGGACAGGGCGTACAGATACGCAGTATTTT. It is translated as CASSSRTGRTDTQYF.

In this sample, this clonotype turned up many times. CDR3: CASSLLVSNQPQHF. The CDR3 DNA reads as TGTGCCAGCAGTTTACTAGTTAGCAATCAGCCCCAGCATTTT. This chain joins TRBV28 and TRBJ1-5, with D uncertain. V was cut by 2 bases and J by 0 bases, with 5 bases left in between. Germline lookup yields CDR1 MDHEN and CDR2 SYDVKM. The CDR3 loop spans 14 amino acids.

This clonotype occurred a few times. This rearrangement joins TRBV20-1 to TRBJ2-4, with 8 bases fitting TRBD2. Trimming cost V 2 bases and J 1 base; bases outside gene matches: 1. This CDR3 is 14 amino acids long. Germline CDR1 is DFQATT and CDR2 is SNEGSKA (reference sequence). The CDR3 reads CSARLAGAKNIQYF. The DNA for the CDR3 is TGCAGTGCTAGACTAGCGGGTGCCAAAAACATTCAGTACTTC.

The chain couples TRBV11-1 to TRBJ2-7; the D is unclear. The CDR3 spans 14 residues. Trimming left V 3 bases short and J 5 bases short, with 14 bases between. CDR1 and CDR2 (germline): SGHAT, FQDESV (reference sequence). The chain's CDR3 is CASSLQVHRDEQYF. The CDR3 coding sequence is TGTGCCAGCAGCTTGCAGGTACACCGCGACGAGCAGTACTTC. Looking up the rest from reference TRBV11-1 and TRBJ2-7 gives the full variable domain: EAEVAQSPRYKITEKSQAVAFWCDPISGHATLYWYRQILGQGPELLVQFQDESVVDDSQLPKDRFSAERLKGVDSTLKIQPAELGDSAMYLCASSLQVHRDEQYFGPGTRLTVT.

This chain joins TRBV15 and TRBJ2-7; no definite D call. CDR1 is LNHNV, CDR2 YYDKDF, per germline (reference sequence). The CDR3 covers 15 residues. The V end lost 0 bases, the J end lost 3 bases, and 12 bases lay between the germline ends. Here the CDR3 reads CATSRESGKHYEQYF. Written as DNA, the CDR3 is TGTGCCACCAGCAGAGAGTCAGGAAAACACTACGAGCAGTACTTC.

This clonotype is deemed medium-sized. V gene TRBV7-9 combines with J gene TRBJ2-3; 13 bases are shared with TRBD2. The CDR3 consists of 19 residues. V lost 4 bases to trimming and J lost 2 bases; unmatched junction nucleotides: 12. Germline loops: CDR1 SEHNR, CDR2 FQNEAQ (reference sequence). The CDR3 DNA is TGTGCCAGCAGCTCGAGGACTAGCGGGAGTGGGGGACCCACAGATACGCAGTATTTT. It is translated as CASSSRTSGSGGPTDTQYF.

The chain uses TRBV20-1 and TRBJ2-7; a possible D gene is TRBD2 (6 bases). CDR1 is DFQATT and CDR2 is SNEGSKA in the germline V gene (reference sequence). V was clipped by 6 bases and J by 2 bases, with 20 bases between them. CDR3 length: 15 amino acids. The CDR3 sequence is CSASPGERRAYEQYF. DNA of the CDR3: TGCAGTGCATCCCCCGGGGAGAGGAGGGCCTACGAGCAGTACTTC.

V and J are TRBV25-1 and TRBJ1-2; tentatively, D is TRBD1 (5 bases). V was clipped by 1 base and J by 4 bases, with 10 bases between them. The germline gives CDR1 MGHDK, CDR2 SYGVNS. This CDR3 is built from 14 residues. The CDR3 DNA reads TGTGCCAGCAGTGAATTGGCAGGGCCCTATGGCTACACCTTC. Its translation is CASSELAGPYGYTF.

The sample holds many counts of this clonotype. The V gene is TRBV7-9, the J gene TRBJ2-7, with TRBD2 matching 8 bases. The CDR3 sequence is 15 residues long. Germline V gene lookup returns CDR1 SEHNR and CDR2 FQNEAQ (reference sequence). Trimming removed 7 bases from V and 2 bases from J; junction bases left unmatched: 10. The CDR3 bases are TGTGCCAGCACCTACTACCAGCGGGAGACCTACGAGCAGTACTTC. It encodes CASTYYQRETYEQYF.

This clonotype occurred a few times. This chain links TRBV5-4 with TRBJ2-3; 11 bases are shared with TRBD1. Germline loops: CDR1 SGHNT, CDR2 YYREEE (reference sequence). V shed 0 bases, J shed 1 base, and the junction held 1 base outside the gene matches. CDR3 length: 16 amino acids. CDR3 sequence (DNA): TGTGCCAGCAGCTTGGGGGGACAGGGGGGCACAGATACGCAGTATTTT. This encodes CASSLGGQGGTDTQYF.

This clonotype came up many times. The chain has TRBV6-2 or TRBV6-3 and TRBJ2-1; 7 bases fit TRBD2. Trimming at V came to 6 bases and at J to 1 base, leaving 6 bases not matched to a gene. The CDR3 extends over 15 amino acids. Germline V gives CDR1 MNHEY, CDR2 SVGEGT. This chain's CDR3 is CASSALAPSYNEQFF. CDR3 nucleotide sequence: TGTGCCAGCAGCGCACTAGCGCCATCCTACAATGAGCAGTTCTTC.